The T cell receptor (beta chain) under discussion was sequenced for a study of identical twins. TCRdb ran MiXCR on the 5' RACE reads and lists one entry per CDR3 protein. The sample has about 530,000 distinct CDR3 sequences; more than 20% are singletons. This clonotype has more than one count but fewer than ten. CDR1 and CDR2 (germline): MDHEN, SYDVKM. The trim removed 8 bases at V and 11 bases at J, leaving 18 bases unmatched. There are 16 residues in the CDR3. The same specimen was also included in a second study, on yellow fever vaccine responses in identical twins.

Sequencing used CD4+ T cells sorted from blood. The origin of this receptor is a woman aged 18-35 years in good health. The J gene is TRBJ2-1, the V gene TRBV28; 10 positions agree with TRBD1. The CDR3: CASRPAVGQGVVKQFF. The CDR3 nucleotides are TGTGCCAGCCGACCCGCCGTCGGACAGGGGGTCGTTAAGCAGTTCTTC.